Listed below are T cell receptor beta chains from one sample, sequenced in a study of T cells in localized non-small cell lung cancer. The table came from immunoSEQ multiplex PCR; TCRdb's copy has only in-frame clones and leaves some out. The sample lists 45,000 to 60,000 clones; more than 80% were seen once. The source material was peripheral blood, sampled before any cancer treatment. These receptors came from a woman between 35 and 70 years old with stage I lung adenocarcinoma. CDR3s leave out the opening cysteine and the closing phenylalanine or tryptophan. Each record gives: CDR3 length, J gene, V gene, D gene, CDR3 protein. The D gene is left open where the match is weak.

CDR3 length: 11; J gene: TRBJ1-2; V gene: TRBV21-1; D gene: NA; CDR3 protein: ASSNVTNYGYT
CDR3 length: 13; J gene: TRBJ2-3; V gene: TRBV6-5; D gene: TRBD1; CDR3 protein: ASSYGTGGKDTQY
CDR3 length: 13; J gene: TRBJ2-1; V gene: TRBV7-8; D gene: NA; CDR3 protein: ASSLRRSSYNEQF
CDR3 length: 16; J gene: TRBJ1-4; V gene: TRBV4-3; D gene: TRBD1; CDR3 protein: ASSHGQGARSGSEKLF
CDR3 length: 13; J gene: TRBJ1-2; V gene: TRBV7-9; D gene: NA; CDR3 protein: ASSPETGRPYGYT
CDR3 length: 14; J gene: TRBJ1-1; V gene: TRBV12-1; D gene: NA; CDR3 protein: ASSFNHGQTNTEAF
CDR3 length: 13; J gene: TRBJ1-5; V gene: TRBV7-2; D gene: NA; CDR3 protein: ASSPTEGRNQPQH
CDR3 length: 14; J gene: TRBJ2-5; V gene: TRBV5-1; D gene: TRBD2; CDR3 protein: ASSLAPSGGDETQY
CDR3 length: 9; J gene: TRBJ1-4; V gene: TRBV20-1; D gene: NA; CDR3 protein: SASTGEKLF
CDR3 length: 15; J gene: TRBJ1-2; V gene: TRBV9; D gene: NA; CDR3 protein: ASSNPIGTPINYGYT
CDR3 length: 14; J gene: TRBJ2-1; V gene: TRBV7-8; D gene: TRBD2; CDR3 protein: ASRVTSGGAIHEQF
CDR3 length: 12; J gene: TRBJ2-5; V gene: TRBV5-1; D gene: TRBD1; CDR3 protein: ASSLLTGEETQY
CDR3 length: 11; J gene: TRBJ2-7; V gene: TRBV7-2; D gene: NA; CDR3 protein: ASSLVQLYEQY
CDR3 length: 11; J gene: TRBJ2-1; V gene: TRBV6-5; D gene: TRBD2; CDR3 protein: ASRPAGYNEQF
CDR3 length: 13; J gene: TRBJ1-2; V gene: TRBV25-1; D gene: TRBD1; CDR3 protein: ASSEYKGAAYGYT
CDR3 length: 12; J gene: TRBJ1-2; V gene: TRBV6-5; D gene: NA; CDR3 protein: ASTIRDGHYGYT
CDR3 length: 11; J gene: TRBJ1-1; V gene: TRBV6-5; D gene: NA; CDR3 protein: ASSRTGWIEAF
CDR3 length: 14; J gene: TRBJ2-3; V gene: TRBV5-1; D gene: NA; CDR3 protein: ASSSGEGGSTDTQY
CDR3 length: 14; J gene: TRBJ1-5; V gene: TRBV19; D gene: TRBD1; CDR3 protein: ASSSLGQGAWQPQH
CDR3 length: 13; J gene: TRBJ1-1; V gene: TRBV6-5; D gene: NA; CDR3 protein: ASSFGLRGDTEAF
CDR3 length: 12; J gene: TRBJ2-3; V gene: TRBV7-2; D gene: NA; CDR3 protein: ASSLDGGLDTQY
CDR3 length: 12; J gene: TRBJ2-4; V gene: TRBV30; D gene: NA; CDR3 protein: AWSVRGGKNIQY
CDR3 length: 10; J gene: TRBJ2-5; V gene: TRBV28; D gene: NA; CDR3 protein: ASSREQETQY
CDR3 length: 8; J gene: TRBJ2-3; V gene: TRBV6-1; D gene: NA; CDR3 protein: AAYEDTQY
CDR3 length: 14; J gene: TRBJ1-1; V gene: TRBV15; D gene: NA; CDR3 protein: ATSRPPLGLTTEAF
CDR3 length: 11; J gene: TRBJ2-7; V gene: TRBV28; D gene: NA; CDR3 protein: AISGTISYEQY
CDR3 length: 12; J gene: TRBJ1-1; V gene: TRBV6-5; D gene: NA; CDR3 protein: ASSFGHLNTEAF
CDR3 length: 14; J gene: TRBJ2-3; V gene: TRBV28; D gene: TRBD2; CDR3 protein: ASSLISQRGGDTQY
CDR3 length: 9; J gene: TRBJ1-1; V gene: TRBV7-9; D gene: NA; CDR3 protein: ASRGYTEAF
CDR3 length: 14; J gene: TRBJ2-1; V gene: TRBV5-1; D gene: NA; CDR3 protein: ASSLAVGRTYNEQF
CDR3 length: 11; J gene: TRBJ2-3; V gene: TRBV7-9; D gene: NA; CDR3 protein: ASSLNSGDTQY
CDR3 length: 11; J gene: TRBJ1-3; V gene: TRBV19; D gene: NA; CDR3 protein: ASKVSAGNTIY
CDR3 length: 11; J gene: TRBJ2-7; V gene: TRBV15; D gene: NA; CDR3 protein: ATRRQGGYEQY
CDR3 length: 13; J gene: TRBJ1-5; V gene: TRBV19; D gene: NA; CDR3 protein: ASSIQGVSNQPQH
CDR3 length: 12; J gene: TRBJ2-5; V gene: TRBV5-6; D gene: TRBD2; CDR3 protein: ASSPTGGQETQY
CDR3 length: 12; J gene: TRBJ2-5; V gene: TRBV10-3; D gene: NA; CDR3 protein: AISDQGGQETQY
CDR3 length: 13; J gene: TRBJ1-2; V gene: TRBV9; D gene: NA; CDR3 protein: ASSVDPVDSYGYT
CDR3 length: 12; J gene: TRBJ2-3; V gene: TRBV6-1; D gene: NA; CDR3 protein: ASRPSGPTDTQY
CDR3 length: 14; J gene: TRBJ2-2; V gene: TRBV2; D gene: TRBD2; CDR3 protein: ASSASGGMSTGELF
CDR3 length: 12; J gene: TRBJ1-6; V gene: TRBV7-8; D gene: NA; CDR3 protein: ASSTDSQGGNLH
CDR3 length: 13; J gene: TRBJ2-3; V gene: TRBV5-4; D gene: TRBD2; CDR3 protein: ASSLEGLATDTQY
CDR3 length: 12; J gene: TRBJ1-2; V gene: TRBV7-2; D gene: NA; CDR3 protein: ASSHDIPTYGYT
CDR3 length: 15; J gene: TRBJ1-1; V gene: TRBV21-1; D gene: NA; CDR3 protein: ASSKPPGLGERTEAF
CDR3 length: 15; J gene: TRBJ2-1; V gene: TRBV19; D gene: TRBD2; CDR3 protein: ASSRNIAGVGYNEQF
CDR3 length: 12; J gene: TRBJ1-4; V gene: TRBV5-6; D gene: NA; CDR3 protein: ASSFGVEAEKLF
CDR3 length: 12; J gene: TRBJ1-3; V gene: TRBV6-1; D gene: NA; CDR3 protein: ASSEMTAGNTIY
CDR3 length: 10; J gene: TRBJ2-3; V gene: TRBV7-8; D gene: NA; CDR3 protein: ASSLEPDTQY
CDR3 length: 14; J gene: TRBJ2-2; V gene: TRBV4-3; D gene: TRBD1; CDR3 protein: ASSQDHRGGTGELF
CDR3 length: 13; J gene: TRBJ1-2; V gene: TRBV9; D gene: NA; CDR3 protein: ASSVAGSRSGGYT
CDR3 length: 13; J gene: TRBJ2-3; V gene: TRBV15; D gene: TRBD2; CDR3 protein: ATSGSGVSTDTQY